In its sample, the clone carrying this TCR beta chain was seen a few times. The antigen remains unidentified. The sample originates from a study of response to subunit inactivated influenza vaccine. Regarding the study as a whole: Each seasonal influenza vaccination recruits few new T cells, the authors suggested.

Each CDR3 protein is one row after TCRdb ran MiXCR on the RT-PCR reads. The sample contains 500,000 to 750,000 distinct CDR3 sequences, 12% to 15% of which appear only once. The CDR3 contains 14 residues. The V end was cut by 3 bases, the J end by 4 bases, with 12 bases between. Germline V gene data show CDR1 as MNHEY and CDR2 as SVGAGI. This chain joins TRBV6-5 and TRBJ1-2, with D uncertain. The specimen was PBMCs from blood, collected 11 to 12 days after vaccination. This sequence originates from a man aged 50-60 years who received an inactivated influenza vaccine. CDR3 loop: CASSYRVPGYGYTF. CDR3 DNA: TGTGCCAGCAGTTATCGGGTGCCTGGCTATGGCTACACCTTC.